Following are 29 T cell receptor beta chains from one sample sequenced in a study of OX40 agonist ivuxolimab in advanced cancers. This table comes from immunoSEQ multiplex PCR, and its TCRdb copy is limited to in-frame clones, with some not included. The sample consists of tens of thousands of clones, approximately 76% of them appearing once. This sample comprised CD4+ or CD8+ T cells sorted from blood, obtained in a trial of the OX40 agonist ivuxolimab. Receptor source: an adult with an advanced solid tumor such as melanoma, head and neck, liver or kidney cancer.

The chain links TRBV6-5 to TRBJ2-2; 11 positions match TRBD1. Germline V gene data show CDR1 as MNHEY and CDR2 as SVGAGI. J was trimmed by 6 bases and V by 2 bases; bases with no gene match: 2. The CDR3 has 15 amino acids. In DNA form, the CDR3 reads TGTGCCAGCAGTTACCGGGACAGGGGGGCCGGGGAGCTGTTTTTT. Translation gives CASSYRDRGAGELFF.

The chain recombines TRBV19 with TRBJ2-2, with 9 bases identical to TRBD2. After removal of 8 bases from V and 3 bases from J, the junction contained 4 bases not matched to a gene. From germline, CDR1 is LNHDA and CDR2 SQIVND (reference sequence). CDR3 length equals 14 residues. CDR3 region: CASLAGSYTGELFF. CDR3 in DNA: TGTGCCAGTCTAGCGGGGTCCTACACCGGGGAGCTGTTTTTT.

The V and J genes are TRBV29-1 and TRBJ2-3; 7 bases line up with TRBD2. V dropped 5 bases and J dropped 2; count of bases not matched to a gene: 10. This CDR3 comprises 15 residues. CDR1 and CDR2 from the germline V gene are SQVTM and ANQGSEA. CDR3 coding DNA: TGCAGCGTTCGGCGGGCTAGCGGACTCACAGATACGCAGTATTTT. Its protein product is CSVRRASGLTDTQYF.

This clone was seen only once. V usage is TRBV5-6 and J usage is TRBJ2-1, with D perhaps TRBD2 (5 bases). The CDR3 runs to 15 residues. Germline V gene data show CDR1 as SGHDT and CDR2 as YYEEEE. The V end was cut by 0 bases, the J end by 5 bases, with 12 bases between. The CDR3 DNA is TGTGCCAGCAGCTTGGGCGGGCGCATAGACAATGAGCAGTTCTTC. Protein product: CASSLGGRIDNEQFF.

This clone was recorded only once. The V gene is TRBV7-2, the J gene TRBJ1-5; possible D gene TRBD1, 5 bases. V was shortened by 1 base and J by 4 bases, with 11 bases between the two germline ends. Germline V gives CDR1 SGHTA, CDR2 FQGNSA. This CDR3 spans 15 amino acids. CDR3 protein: CASSLVGDSNQPQHF. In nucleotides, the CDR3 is TGTGCCAGCAGCTTAGTAGGGGATTCGAATCAGCCCCAGCATTTT.

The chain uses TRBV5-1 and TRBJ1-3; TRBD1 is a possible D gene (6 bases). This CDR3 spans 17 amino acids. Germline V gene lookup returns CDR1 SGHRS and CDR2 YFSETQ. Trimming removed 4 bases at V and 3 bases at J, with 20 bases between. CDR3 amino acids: CASSPNQQGTLGNTIYF. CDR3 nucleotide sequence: TGCGCCAGCAGCCCTAACCAACAGGGAACGCTTGGAAACACCATATATTTT.

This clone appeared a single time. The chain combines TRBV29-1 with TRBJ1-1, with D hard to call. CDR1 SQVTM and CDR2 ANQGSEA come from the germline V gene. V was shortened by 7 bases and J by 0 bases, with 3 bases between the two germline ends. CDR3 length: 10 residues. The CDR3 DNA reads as TGCAGCGGTGTGAACACTGAAGCTTTCTTT. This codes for CSGVNTEAFF.

The CDR3 region is CASSLRAGNTIYF. CDR3 nucleotides: TGTGCCAGCAGCCTTCGTGCCGGAAACACCATATATTTT. The chain employs TRBV6-5 and TRBJ1-3; the D is unclear. The CDR3 length is 13 residues. The germline V gene has CDR1 MNHEY and CDR2 SVGAGI. The V and J ends lost 6 bases and 4 bases respectively, with 10 bases between them.

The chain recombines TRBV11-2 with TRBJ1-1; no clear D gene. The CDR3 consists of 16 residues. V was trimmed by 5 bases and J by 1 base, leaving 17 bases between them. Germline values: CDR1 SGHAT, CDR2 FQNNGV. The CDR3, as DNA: TGTGCCAGCAGCCCGGGGTTGGGTAGGTCGAACACTGAAGCTTTCTTT. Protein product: CASSPGLGRSNTEAFF.

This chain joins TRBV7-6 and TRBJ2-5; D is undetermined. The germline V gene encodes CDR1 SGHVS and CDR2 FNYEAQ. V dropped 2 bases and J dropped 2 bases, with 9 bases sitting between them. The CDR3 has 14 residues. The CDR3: CASSLWSEQETQYF. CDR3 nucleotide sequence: TGTGCCAGCAGCTTATGGTCGGAACAAGAGACCCAGTACTTC.

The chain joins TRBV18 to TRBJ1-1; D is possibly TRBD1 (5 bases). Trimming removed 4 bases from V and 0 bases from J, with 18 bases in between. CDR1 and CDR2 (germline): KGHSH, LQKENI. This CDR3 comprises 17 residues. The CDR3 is CASSRIRGFDMNTEAFF. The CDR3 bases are TGTGCCAGCTCACGGATAAGGGGCTTCGACATGAACACTGAAGCTTTCTTT.

DNA for the CDR3: TGTGCCAGCAGCCCCAGGACAGGGGGCTTTTATGAAAAACTGTTTTTT. Protein sequence: CASSPRTGGFYEKLFF. The chain is built from TRBV7-9 and TRBJ1-4; TRBD1 matches at 11 bases. The germline gives CDR1 SEHNR, CDR2 FQNEAQ (reference sequence). The CDR3 extends over 16 amino acids. After removal of 5 bases from V and 6 bases from J, the junction contained 8 bases not matched to a gene.

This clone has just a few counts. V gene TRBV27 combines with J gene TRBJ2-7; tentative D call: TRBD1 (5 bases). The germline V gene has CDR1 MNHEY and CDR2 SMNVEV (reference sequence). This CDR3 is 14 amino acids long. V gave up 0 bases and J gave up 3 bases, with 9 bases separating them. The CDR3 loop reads CASSLSPGNYEQYF. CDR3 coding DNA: TGTGCCAGCAGTTTATCCCCAGGGAACTACGAGCAGTACTTC.

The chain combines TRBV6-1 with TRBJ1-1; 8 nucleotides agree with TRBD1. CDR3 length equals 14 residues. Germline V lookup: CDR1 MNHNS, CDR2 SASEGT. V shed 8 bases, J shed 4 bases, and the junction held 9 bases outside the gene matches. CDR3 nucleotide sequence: TGTGCCAGCGACAGGGGTTCTTTGAGCACTGAAGCTTTCTTT. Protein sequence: CASDRGSLSTEAFF.

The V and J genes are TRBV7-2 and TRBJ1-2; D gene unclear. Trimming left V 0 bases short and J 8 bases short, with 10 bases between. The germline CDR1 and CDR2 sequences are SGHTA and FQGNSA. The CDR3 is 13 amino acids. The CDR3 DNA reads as TGTGCCAGCAGCTTAGCGACTAAAATGGGCTACACCTTC. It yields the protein CASSLATKMGYTF.

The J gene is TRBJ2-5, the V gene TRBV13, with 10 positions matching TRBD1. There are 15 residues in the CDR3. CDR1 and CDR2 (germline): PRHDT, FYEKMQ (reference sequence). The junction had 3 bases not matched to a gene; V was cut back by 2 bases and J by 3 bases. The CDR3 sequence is CASSLWTGGEETQYF. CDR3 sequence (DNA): TGTGCCAGCAGCTTATGGACAGGGGGTGAAGAGACCCAGTACTTC.

The CDR3 spells CASSLEWGEETQYF. Written as DNA, the CDR3 is TGCGCCAGCAGCTTGGAGTGGGGGGAAGAGACCCAGTACTTC. The rearrangement links TRBV5-1 to TRBJ2-5; TRBD2 might be the D (6 bases). The V gene lost 0 bases and the J gene lost 3 bases, with 9 bases spanning the gap. The CDR3 loop spans 14 amino acids. The germline V gene encodes CDR1 SGHRS and CDR2 YFSETQ.

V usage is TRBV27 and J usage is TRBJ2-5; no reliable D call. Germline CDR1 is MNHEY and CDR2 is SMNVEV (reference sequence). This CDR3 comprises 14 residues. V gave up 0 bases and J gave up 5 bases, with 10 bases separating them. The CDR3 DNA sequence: TGTGCCAGCAGTTTATCTACATCTGGGGAGACCCAGTACTTC. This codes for CASSLSTSGETQYF.

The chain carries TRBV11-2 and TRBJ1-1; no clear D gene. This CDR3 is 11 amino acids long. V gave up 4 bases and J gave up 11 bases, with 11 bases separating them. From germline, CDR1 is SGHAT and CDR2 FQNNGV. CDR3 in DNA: TGTGCCAGCAGCTCCCGGGTAGAGGCTTTCTTT. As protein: CASSSRVEAFF.

The CDR3 is CASSEGGQRGAFF. CDR3 bases: TGTGCCAGCAGTGAAGGGGGCCAACGAGGTGCTTTCTTT. This rearrangement joins TRBV25-1 to TRBJ1-1, with D possibly TRBD1 on 6 matching bases. This CDR3 region has 13 residues. Germline loops: CDR1 MGHDK, CDR2 SYGVNS. Trimming cost V 2 bases and J 11 bases, with 15 bases left between them.

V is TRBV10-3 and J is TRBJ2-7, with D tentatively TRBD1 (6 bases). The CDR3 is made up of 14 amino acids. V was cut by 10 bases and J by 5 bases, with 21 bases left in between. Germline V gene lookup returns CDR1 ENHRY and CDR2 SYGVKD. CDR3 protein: CATRGGGGLDEQYF. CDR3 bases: TGTGCCACCCGAGGGGGTGGGGGTTTAGACGAGCAGTACTTC.

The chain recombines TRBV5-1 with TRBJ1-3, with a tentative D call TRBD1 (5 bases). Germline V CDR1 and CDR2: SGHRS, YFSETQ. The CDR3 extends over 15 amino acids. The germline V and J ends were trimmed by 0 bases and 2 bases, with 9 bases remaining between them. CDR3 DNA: TGCGCCAGCAGCTTGGCCCGGGGCCCTGGAAACACCATATATTTT. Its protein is CASSLARGPGNTIYF.

The CDR3 DNA reads TGTGCCAGCAGTGAAGAGTCCAGGGGCAATGAGCAGTTCTTC. Protein product: CASSEESRGNEQFF. The V gene is TRBV2, the J gene TRBJ2-1; D might be TRBD1 (6 bases). The V and J ends lost 1 base and 6 bases respectively, with 10 bases between them. Germline values: CDR1 SNHLY, CDR2 FYNNEI. This CDR3 has 14 amino acids.

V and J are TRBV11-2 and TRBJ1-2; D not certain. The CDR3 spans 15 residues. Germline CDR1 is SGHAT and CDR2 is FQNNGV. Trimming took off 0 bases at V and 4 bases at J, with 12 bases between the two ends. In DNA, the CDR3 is TGTGCCAGCAGCTTAGAGAGAGGGAATGCCTATGGCTACACCTTC. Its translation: CASSLERGNAYGYTF.

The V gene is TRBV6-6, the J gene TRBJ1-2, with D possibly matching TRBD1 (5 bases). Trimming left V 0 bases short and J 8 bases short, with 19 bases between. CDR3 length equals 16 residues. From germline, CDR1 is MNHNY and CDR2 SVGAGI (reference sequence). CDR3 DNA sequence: TGTGCCAGCAGTTACTCTACCCAGGGAGGGAGAGGCGGCTACACCTTC. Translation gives CASSYSTQGGRGGYTF.

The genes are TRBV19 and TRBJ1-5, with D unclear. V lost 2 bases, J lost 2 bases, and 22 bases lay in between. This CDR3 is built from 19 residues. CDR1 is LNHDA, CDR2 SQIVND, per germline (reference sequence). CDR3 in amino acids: CASSISGFVSGSRNQPQHF. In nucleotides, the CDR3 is TGTGCCAGTAGTATATCGGGGTTTGTCTCTGGGAGTCGCAATCAGCCCCAGCATTTT.

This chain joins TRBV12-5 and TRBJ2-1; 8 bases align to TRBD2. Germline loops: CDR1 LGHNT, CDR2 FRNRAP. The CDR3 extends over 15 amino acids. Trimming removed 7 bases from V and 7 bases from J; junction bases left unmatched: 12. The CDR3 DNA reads TGTGCTAGTGTCCTTAGCGGGGCTCCCGGGAATGAGCAGTTCTTC. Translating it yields CASVLSGAPGNEQFF.

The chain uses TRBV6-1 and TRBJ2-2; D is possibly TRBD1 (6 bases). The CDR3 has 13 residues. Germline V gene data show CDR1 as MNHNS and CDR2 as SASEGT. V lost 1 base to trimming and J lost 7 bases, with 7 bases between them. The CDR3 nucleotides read TGTGCCAGCAGTGAAGGGACAGACGGGGAGCTGTTTTTT. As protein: CASSEGTDGELFF.

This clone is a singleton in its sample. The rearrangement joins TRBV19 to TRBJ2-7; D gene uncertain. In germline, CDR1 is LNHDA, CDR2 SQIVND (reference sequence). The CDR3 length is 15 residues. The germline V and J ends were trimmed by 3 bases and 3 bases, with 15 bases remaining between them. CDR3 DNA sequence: TGTGCCAGTAGTATTTCAGTTTCCCTAATCTACGAGCAGTACGTC. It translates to CASSISVSLIYEQYV.